This record concerns one TCR beta chain sequence. Original handling: Quantification of nucleated cells was approximated via reference gene primer amplification. Method: immunoSEQ multiplex PCR; TCRdb's copy keeps in-frame clones and lacks some. Clonal size and the V and J genes are those of that table, whereas D and trimming came from the DNA. The sample shows approximately 210,000 clones, approximately 82% of them seen only once. This record comes from a study of blood T cell repertoires in COVID-19. At the level of the study: Samples of COVID-19 (acute and convalescent) were obtained from the United States, Italy and Spain. PBMCs, B-cell-depleted T cells, or T cells provided the cDNA or gDNA that made up the material.

Material: peripheral blood. The sequence came from a man aged 50 to 59 with active or convalescent COVID-19.

The CDR3 protein is CASSPNNQPQHF. The DNA for the CDR3 is TGTGCCAGCAGCCCCAATAATCAGCCCCAGCATTTT. The gene calls are TRBV27 and TRBJ1-5; no definite D call. CDR1 is MNHEY, CDR2 SMNVEV, per germline (reference sequence). The CDR3 loop spans 12 amino acids. V was clipped by 6 bases and J by 4 bases, with 7 bases between them.